The present entry profiles one T cell receptor (beta chain) with its context. Original methodology: Estimates of nucleated cell counts were drawn from the amplification of reference gene primers. Method: immunoSEQ multiplex PCR; TCRdb's copy keeps in-frame clones and lacks some. From that table come the V and J calls and clone size; the DNA was used to work out D and trimming. The table has about 74,000 clones, around 87% seen once; the top ten hold approximately 29%. The data originate from a study of blood T cell repertoires in COVID-19. The germline gives CDR1 SGHTA, CDR2 FQGNSA. CDR3 length: 18 amino acids. Trimming removed 1 base at V and 8 bases at J, with 26 bases between.

The clonotype comes from a woman older than 75 with active or convalescent COVID-19. The sequenced material came from peripheral blood. The chain links TRBV7-2 to TRBJ1-2; D not certain. The CDR3 DNA reads as TGTGCCAGCAGCTTAGTTATCAGTCCGGCATATATAAGGCGGGGCTACACCTTC. Its translation: CASSLVISPAYIRRGYTF.